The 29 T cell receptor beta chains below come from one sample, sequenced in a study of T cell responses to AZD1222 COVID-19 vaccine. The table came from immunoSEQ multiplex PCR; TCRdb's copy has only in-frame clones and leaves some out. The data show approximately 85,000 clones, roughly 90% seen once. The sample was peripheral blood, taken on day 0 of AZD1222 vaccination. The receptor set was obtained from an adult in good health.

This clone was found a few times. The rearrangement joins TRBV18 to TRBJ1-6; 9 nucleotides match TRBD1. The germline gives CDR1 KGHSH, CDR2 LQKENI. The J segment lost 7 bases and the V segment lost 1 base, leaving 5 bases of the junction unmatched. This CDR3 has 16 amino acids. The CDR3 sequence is CASSPLQGASNSPLHF. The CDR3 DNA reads TGTGCCAGCTCACCACTACAGGGGGCGTCAAATTCACCCCTCCACTTT.

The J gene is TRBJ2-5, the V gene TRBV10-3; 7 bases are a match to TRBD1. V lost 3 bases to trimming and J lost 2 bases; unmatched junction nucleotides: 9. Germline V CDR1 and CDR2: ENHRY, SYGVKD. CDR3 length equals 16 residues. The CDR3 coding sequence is TGTGCCATCAGTGACCACACGGGACAGCTACAAGAGACCCAGTACTTC. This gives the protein CAISDHTGQLQETQYF.

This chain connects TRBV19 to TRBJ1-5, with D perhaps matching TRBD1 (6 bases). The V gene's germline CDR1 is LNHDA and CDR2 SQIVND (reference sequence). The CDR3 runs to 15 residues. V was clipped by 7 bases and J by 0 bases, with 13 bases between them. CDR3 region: CASKVDSHSNQPQHF. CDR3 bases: TGTGCCAGTAAGGTGGACAGCCATAGCAATCAGCCCCAGCATTTT.

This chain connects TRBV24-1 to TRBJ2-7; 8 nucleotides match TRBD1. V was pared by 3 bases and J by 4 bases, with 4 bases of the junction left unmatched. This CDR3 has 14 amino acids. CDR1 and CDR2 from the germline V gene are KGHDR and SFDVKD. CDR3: CATSDRDRTYEQYF. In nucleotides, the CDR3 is TGTGCCACCAGTGATCGGGACAGGACTTACGAGCAGTACTTC.

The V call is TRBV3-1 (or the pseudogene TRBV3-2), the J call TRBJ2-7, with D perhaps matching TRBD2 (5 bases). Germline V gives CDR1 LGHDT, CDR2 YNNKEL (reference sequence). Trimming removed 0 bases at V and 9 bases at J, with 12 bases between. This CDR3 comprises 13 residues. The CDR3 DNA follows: TGTGCCAGCAGCCAAGATTTGGCTGGAGGGCAGTACTTC. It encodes CASSQDLAGGQYF.

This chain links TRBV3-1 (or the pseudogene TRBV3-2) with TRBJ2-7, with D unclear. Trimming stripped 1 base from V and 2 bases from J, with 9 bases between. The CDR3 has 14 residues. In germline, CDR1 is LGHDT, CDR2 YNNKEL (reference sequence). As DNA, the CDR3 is TGTGCCAGCAGCCAAGCTCGTACACCCTACGAGCAGTACTTC. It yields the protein CASSQARTPYEQYF.

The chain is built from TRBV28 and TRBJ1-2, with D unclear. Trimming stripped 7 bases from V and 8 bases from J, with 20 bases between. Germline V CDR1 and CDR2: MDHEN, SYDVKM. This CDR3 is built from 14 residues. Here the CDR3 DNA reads TGTGCCAGCACCCGGGTCGACTTCCAACGGGGCTACACCTTC. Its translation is CASTRVDFQRGYTF.

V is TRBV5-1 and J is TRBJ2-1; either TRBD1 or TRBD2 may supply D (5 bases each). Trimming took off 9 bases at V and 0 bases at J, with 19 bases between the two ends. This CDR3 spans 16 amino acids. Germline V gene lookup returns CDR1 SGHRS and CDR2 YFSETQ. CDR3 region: CATKRGDLSSYNEQFF. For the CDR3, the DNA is TGCGCCACCAAACGAGGGGATTTAAGCTCCTACAATGAGCAGTTCTTC.

The CDR3 sequence: CASSQELAGPQETQYF. CDR3 bases: TGCGCCAGCAGCCAAGAATTGGCCGGCCCGCAAGAGACCCAGTACTTC. The chain carries TRBV4-3 and TRBJ2-5; unclear D gene. V was pared by 0 bases and J by 2 bases, with 13 bases between. The germline V gene encodes CDR1 LGHNA and CDR2 YSLEER. This CDR3 contains 16 residues.

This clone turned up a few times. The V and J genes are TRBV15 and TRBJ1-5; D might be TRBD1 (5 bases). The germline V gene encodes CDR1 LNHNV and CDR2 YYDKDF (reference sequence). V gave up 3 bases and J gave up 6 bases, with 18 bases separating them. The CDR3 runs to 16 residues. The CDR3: CATSRLELGGIQPQHF. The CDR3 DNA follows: TGTGCCACCAGCAGGTTAGAGTTGGGGGGGATTCAGCCCCAGCATTTT.

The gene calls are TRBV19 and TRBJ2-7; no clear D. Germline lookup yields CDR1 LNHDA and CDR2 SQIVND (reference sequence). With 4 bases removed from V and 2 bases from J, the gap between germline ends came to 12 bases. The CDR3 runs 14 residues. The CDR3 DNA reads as TGTGCCAGTAGTAGTGGGTTCCCCGCCTACGAGCAGTACTTC. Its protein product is CASSSGFPAYEQYF.

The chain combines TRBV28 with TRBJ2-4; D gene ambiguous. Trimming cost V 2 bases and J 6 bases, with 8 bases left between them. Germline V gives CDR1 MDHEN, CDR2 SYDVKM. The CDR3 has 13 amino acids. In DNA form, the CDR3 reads TGTGCCAGCAGTTTAAAAGTGCCAAACATTCAGTACTTC. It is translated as CASSLKVPNIQYF.

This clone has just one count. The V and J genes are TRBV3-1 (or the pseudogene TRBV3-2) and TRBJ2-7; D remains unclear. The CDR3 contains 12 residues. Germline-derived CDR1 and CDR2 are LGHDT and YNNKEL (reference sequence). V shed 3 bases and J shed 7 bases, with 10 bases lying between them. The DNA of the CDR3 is TGTGCCAGCAGCCACGGAGTCGGGGAGCAGTACTTC. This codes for CASSHGVGEQYF.

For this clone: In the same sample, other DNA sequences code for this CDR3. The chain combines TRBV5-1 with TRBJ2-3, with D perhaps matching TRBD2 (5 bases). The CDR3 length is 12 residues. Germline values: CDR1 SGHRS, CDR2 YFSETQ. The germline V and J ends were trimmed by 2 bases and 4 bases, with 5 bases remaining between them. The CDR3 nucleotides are TGCGCCAGCAGCTTAGCGGCAGATACGCAGTATTTT. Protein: CASSLAADTQYF.

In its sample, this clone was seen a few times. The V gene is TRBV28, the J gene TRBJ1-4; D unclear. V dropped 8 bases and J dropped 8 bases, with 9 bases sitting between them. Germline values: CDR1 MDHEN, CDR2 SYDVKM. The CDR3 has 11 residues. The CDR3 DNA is TGTGCCAGCCAAGCCGGGGAAAAACTGTTTTTT. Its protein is CASQAGEKLFF.

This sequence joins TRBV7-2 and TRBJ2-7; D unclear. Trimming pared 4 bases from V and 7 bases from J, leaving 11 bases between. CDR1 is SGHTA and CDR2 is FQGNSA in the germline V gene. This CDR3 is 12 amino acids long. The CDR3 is CASSSSRREQYF. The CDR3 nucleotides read TGTGCCAGCAGCTCCAGCAGGCGTGAGCAGTACTTC.

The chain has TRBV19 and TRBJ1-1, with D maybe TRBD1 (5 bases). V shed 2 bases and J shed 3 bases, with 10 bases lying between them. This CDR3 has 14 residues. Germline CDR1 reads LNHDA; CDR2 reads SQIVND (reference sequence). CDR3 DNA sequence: TGTGCCAGTAGTATAAATGGAGGGGACACTGAAGCTTTCTTT. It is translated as CASSINGGDTEAFF. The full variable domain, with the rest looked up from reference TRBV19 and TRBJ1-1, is DGGITQSPKYLFRKEGQNVTLSCEQNLNHDAMYWYRQDPGQGLRLIYYSQIVNDFQKGDIAEGYSVSREKKESFPLTVTSAQKNPTAFYLCASSINGGDTEAFFGQGTRLTVV.

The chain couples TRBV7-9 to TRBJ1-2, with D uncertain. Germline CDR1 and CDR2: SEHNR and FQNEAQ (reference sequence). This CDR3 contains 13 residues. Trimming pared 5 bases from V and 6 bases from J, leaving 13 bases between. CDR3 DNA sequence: TGTGCCAGCAGCCCCCGGCGGGTGGATGGCTACACCTTC. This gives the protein CASSPRRVDGYTF.

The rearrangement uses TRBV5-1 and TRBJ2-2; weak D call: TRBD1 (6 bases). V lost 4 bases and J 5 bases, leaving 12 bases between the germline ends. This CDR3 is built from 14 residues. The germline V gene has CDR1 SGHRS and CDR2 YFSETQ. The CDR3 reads CASSPGQSTGELFF. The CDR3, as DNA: TGCGCCAGCAGCCCTGGACAGTCAACCGGGGAGCTGTTTTTT. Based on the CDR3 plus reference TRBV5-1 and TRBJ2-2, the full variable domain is KAGVTQTPRYLIKTRGQQVTLSCSPISGHRSVSWYQQTPGQGLQFLFEYFSETQRNKGNFPGRFSGRQFSNSRSEMNVSTLELGDSALYLCASSPGQSTGELFFGEGSRLTVL.

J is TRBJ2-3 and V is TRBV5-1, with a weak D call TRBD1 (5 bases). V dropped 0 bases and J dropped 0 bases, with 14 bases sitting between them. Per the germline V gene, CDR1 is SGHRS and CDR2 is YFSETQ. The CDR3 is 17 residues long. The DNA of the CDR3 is TGCGCCAGCAGCTTGGCCGACAGCTCGTTTAGCACAGATACGCAGTATTTT. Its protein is CASSLADSSFSTDTQYF.

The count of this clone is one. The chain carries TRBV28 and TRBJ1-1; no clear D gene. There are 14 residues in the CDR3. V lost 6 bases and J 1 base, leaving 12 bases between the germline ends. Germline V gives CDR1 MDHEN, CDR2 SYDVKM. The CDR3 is CASSPRPGNTEAFF. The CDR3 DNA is TGTGCCAGCAGCCCGAGGCCAGGGAACACTGAAGCTTTCTTT.

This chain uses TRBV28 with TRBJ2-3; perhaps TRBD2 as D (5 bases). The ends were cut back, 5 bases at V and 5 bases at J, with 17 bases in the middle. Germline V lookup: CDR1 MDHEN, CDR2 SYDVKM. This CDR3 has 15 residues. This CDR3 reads CASSPLLGVRDTQYF. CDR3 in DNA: TGTGCCAGCAGTCCTCTGTTGGGAGTTCGAGATACGCAGTATTTT. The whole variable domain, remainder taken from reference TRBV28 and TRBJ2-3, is DVKVTQSSRYLVKRTGEKVFLECVQDMDHENMFWYRQDPGLGLRLIYFSYDVKMKEKGDIPEGYSVSREKKERFSLILESASTNQTSMYLCASSPLLGVRDTQYFGPGTRLTVL.

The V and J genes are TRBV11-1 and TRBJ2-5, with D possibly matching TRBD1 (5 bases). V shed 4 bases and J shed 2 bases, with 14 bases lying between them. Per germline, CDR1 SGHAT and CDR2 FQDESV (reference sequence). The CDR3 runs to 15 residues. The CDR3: CASSSSGALQETQYF. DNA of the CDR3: TGTGCCAGCAGCTCTAGTGGGGCTTTACAAGAGACCCAGTACTTC.

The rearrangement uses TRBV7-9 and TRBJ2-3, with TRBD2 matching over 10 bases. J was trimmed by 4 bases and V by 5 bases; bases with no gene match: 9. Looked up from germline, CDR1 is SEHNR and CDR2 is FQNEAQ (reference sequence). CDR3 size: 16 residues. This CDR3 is CASSATSGAFPDTQYF. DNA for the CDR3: TGTGCCAGCAGCGCCACTAGCGGGGCATTCCCAGATACGCAGTATTTT.

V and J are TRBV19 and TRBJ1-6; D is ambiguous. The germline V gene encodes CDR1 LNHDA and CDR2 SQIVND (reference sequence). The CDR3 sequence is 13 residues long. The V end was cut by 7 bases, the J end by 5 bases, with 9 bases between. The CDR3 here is CASKVENNSPLHF. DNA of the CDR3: TGTGCCAGTAAGGTCGAGAATAATTCACCCCTCCACTTT.

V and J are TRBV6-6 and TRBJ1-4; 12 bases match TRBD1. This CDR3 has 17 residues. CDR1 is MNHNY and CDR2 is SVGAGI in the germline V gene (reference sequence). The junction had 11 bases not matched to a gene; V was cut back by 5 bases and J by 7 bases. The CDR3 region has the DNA TGTGCCAGCAGTCCGGGACAGGGGGCAGGTGTGGGTGAAAAACTGTTTTTT. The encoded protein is CASSPGQGAGVGEKLFF.

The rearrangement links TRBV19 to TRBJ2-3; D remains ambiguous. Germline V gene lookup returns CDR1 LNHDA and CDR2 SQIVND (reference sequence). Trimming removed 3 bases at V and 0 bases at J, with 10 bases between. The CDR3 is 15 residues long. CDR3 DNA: TGTGCCAGTAGTATTGGGCTAAAGAGCACAGATACGCAGTATTTT. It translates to CASSIGLKSTDTQYF.

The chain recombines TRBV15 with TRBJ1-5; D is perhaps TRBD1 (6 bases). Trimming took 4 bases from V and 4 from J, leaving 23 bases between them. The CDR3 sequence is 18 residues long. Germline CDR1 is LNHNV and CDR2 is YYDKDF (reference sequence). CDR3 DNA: TGTGCCACCAGCAATCCGACTGAAAGGGGGACCGGGAATCAGCCCCAGCATTTT. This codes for CATSNPTERGTGNQPQHF.

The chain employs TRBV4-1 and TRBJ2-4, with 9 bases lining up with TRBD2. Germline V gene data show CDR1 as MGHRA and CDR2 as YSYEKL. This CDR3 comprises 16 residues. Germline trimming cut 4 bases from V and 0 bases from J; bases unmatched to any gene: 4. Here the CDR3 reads CASSPGLALAKNIQYF. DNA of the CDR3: TGCGCCAGCAGCCCCGGACTAGCGCTAGCCAAAAACATTCAGTACTTC.